The subject of this entry is one TCR beta chain. Its specificity is not known. The data derive from a study of cytomegalovirus exposure and HLA in healthy donors. Overall study results and limits: A missense variant in DCLRE1C was later tied to TCR beta V- and J-gene trimming.

The PCR made use of 60 Vbeta and 13 Jbeta primers. Produced via immunoSEQ multiplex PCR; TCRdb's table is partial and in-frame only. The sample contains fewer than 150,000 clones, over 70% of which appear only once. Germline V CDR1 and CDR2: LGHNT, FRNRAP. J gave up 4 bases and V 3 bases, and 5 bases lay outside the gene matches. CDR3 length equals 15 residues. Sequences were obtained from PBMCs. The sequence was collected from a man aged 35-49 years in good health and CMV-seropositive. This chain joins TRBV12-5 and TRBJ2-1, with 8 bases that match TRBD1. The DNA of the CDR3 is TGTGCTAGTGGTTTCTGGACAGGGATTTACAATGAGCAGTTCTTC. Protein sequence: CASGFWTGIYNEQFF.